A selection of T cell receptor beta chains follows, all from one sample in a study of T cells after yellow fever vaccination. TCRdb called the 5' RACE reads again in MiXCR, with one record for every CDR3 protein. The sample shows hundreds of thousands of distinct CDR3 sequences, about a fifth of them seen only once. The sequencing here drew on PBMCs, taken roughly 20 days after the first yellow fever vaccination. The origin of the receptors is a man younger than 35 who received the YFV17D yellow fever vaccine. Both conserved end residues are part of each CDR3. Size tells how often a clone was seen (once, few, many) or the class of an expanded clone, and some rows leave it out.

cdr3_aa: CASSLGLTTNEKLFF
v_call: TRBV7-2
clone_size: NA

cdr3_aa: CSAPDGVNTEAFF
v_call: TRBV20-1
clone_size: NA

cdr3_aa: CSATKATQYF
v_call: TRBV20-1
clone_size: few

cdr3_aa: CASSSPGQGAYSPLHF
v_call: TRBV6-5
clone_size: NA

cdr3_aa: CASSSVGRSGANVLTF
v_call: TRBV6-2/TRBV6-3
clone_size: few

cdr3_aa: CATSRAGTRQTDTQYF
v_call: TRBV15
clone_size: NA

cdr3_aa: CASSEPLQETQYF
v_call: TRBV10-1
clone_size: NA

cdr3_aa: CASSYSGGQASYEQYF
v_call: TRBV6-5
clone_size: NA

cdr3_aa: CASSWGLAGGDTQYF
v_call: TRBV6-5
clone_size: few

cdr3_aa: CASSLRLSYGYTF
v_call: TRBV11-2
clone_size: NA

cdr3_aa: CASSESGTGFYNEQFF
v_call: TRBV10-2
clone_size: NA

cdr3_aa: CASSSQGAANEQFF
v_call: TRBV7-6
clone_size: NA

cdr3_aa: CSASKPGHDTQYF
v_call: TRBV20-1
clone_size: few

cdr3_aa: CSARGGGFTKNIQYF
v_call: TRBV29-1
clone_size: few

cdr3_aa: CASSLGVTGAEKLFF
v_call: TRBV11-2
clone_size: few

cdr3_aa: CASSGWTSHEQFF
v_call: TRBV9
clone_size: NA

cdr3_aa: CASSLGQARYEQYF
v_call: TRBV6-2/TRBV6-3
clone_size: NA

cdr3_aa: CASSRGSTQYF
v_call: TRBV7-2
clone_size: few

cdr3_aa: CASSPWTQEANTGELFF
v_call: TRBV11-3
clone_size: few

cdr3_aa: CSAPTVVYGYTF
v_call: TRBV20-1
clone_size: NA

cdr3_aa: CASSQSGEQPQHF
v_call: TRBV5-1
clone_size: NA

cdr3_aa: CASSLLQGEAGNTIYF
v_call: TRBV5-6
clone_size: NA

cdr3_aa: CASSREVAGGTDTQYF
v_call: TRBV5-1
clone_size: NA

cdr3_aa: CASSPAGGRQKLFF
v_call: TRBV4-2
clone_size: NA

cdr3_aa: CASSPFFNYEQYF
v_call: TRBV7-6
clone_size: NA

cdr3_aa: CASSLDTGLDSPLHF
v_call: TRBV5-6
clone_size: few

cdr3_aa: CASAARGVPSTDTQYF
v_call: TRBV12-5
clone_size: NA

cdr3_aa: CSASTSGLRGWEQFF
v_call: TRBV20-1
clone_size: NA

cdr3_aa: CASSPPGQGNTEAFF
v_call: TRBV7-9
clone_size: few

cdr3_aa: CASSLAPPLAGGYNEQFF
v_call: TRBV7-9
clone_size: many

cdr3_aa: CATRQGKNTEAFF
v_call: TRBV19
clone_size: NA

cdr3_aa: CASSTGTSEGTQYF
v_call: TRBV3-1
clone_size: few

cdr3_aa: CASSFTGKETQYF
v_call: TRBV28
clone_size: NA

cdr3_aa: CATAAGQGRSDTQYF
v_call: TRBV24-1
clone_size: NA

cdr3_aa: CATSQGSGNTIYF
v_call: TRBV19
clone_size: once

cdr3_aa: CASSFTGTGYNEQFF
v_call: TRBV9
clone_size: many

cdr3_aa: CASSSYRDEAFF
v_call: TRBV7-9
clone_size: NA

cdr3_aa: CASALQGGNTEAFF
v_call: TRBV12-5
clone_size: NA

cdr3_aa: CASSLSPGNEKLFF
v_call: TRBV7-8
clone_size: NA